The 18 T cell receptor beta chains presented below share a single source sample, sequenced in a study of response to subunit inactivated influenza vaccine. TCRdb re-called the RT-PCR reads through MiXCR, storing one row per CDR3 protein. The sample has approximately 310,000 distinct CDR3 sequences, less than 25% seen once. Here the sequenced sample was PBMCs from blood, taken less than 22 months after vaccination. The receptors were sampled from a man between 50 and 69 years old who received an inactivated influenza vaccine.

This clonotype was seen only a few times. The gene calls are TRBV7-6 and TRBJ2-2; 9 nucleotides agree with TRBD2. The CDR3 runs 13 residues. CDR1 is SGHVS, CDR2 FNYEAQ, per germline. The CDR3 region is CAAAGGDTGELFF. In DNA form, the CDR3 reads TGTGCTGCAGCGGGAGGTGATACCGGGGAGCTGTTTTTT.

V gene TRBV15 combines with J gene TRBJ1-1, with D possibly TRBD1 on 5 matching bases. Germline V gives CDR1 LNHNV, CDR2 YYDKDF (reference sequence). The V end lost 5 bases, the J end lost 0 bases, and 13 bases lay between the germline ends. This CDR3 contains 15 residues. The CDR3 here is CATSEEGSVNTEAFF. CDR3 in DNA: TGTGCCACCAGCGAGGAGGGGTCCGTGAACACTGAAGCTTTCTTT.

This clonotype turned up a few times. The rearrangement joins TRBV7-8 to TRBJ1-1; D gene unclear. The CDR3 has 15 residues. The V end lost 4 bases, the J end lost 5 bases, and 17 bases lay between the germline ends. The germline V gene encodes CDR1 SGHVS and CDR2 FQNEAQ. The CDR3 sequence: CASSSSGVGSTEAFF. For the CDR3, the DNA is TGTGCCAGCAGCTCGTCGGGCGTAGGAAGTACTGAAGCTTTCTTT.

The rearrangement links TRBV4-1 to TRBJ2-7; 10 nucleotides line up with TRBD1. Trimming cost V 8 bases and J 4 bases; bases outside gene matches: 11. The germline gives CDR1 MGHRA, CDR2 YSYEKL. The CDR3 sequence is 15 residues long. CDR3 loop: CASPRVGQGIYEQYF. The CDR3 DNA reads TGCGCCAGCCCCCGGGTGGGACAGGGGATATACGAGCAGTACTTC.

This clonotype has at least ten counts. This chain connects TRBV7-2 to TRBJ1-2, with 7 bases matching TRBD1. V shed 1 base, J shed 7 bases, and the junction held 6 bases outside the gene matches. Germline CDR1 SGHTA, CDR2 FQGNSA. The CDR3 covers 14 residues. This CDR3 is CASSLDLGGPGYTF. CDR3 DNA sequence: TGTGCCAGCAGCTTAGATCTAGGGGGCCCTGGCTACACCTTC.

The chain uses TRBV12-3 or TRBV12-4 and TRBJ1-1, with 8 bases identical to TRBD1. J lost 5 bases, V lost 3 bases, and 5 bases had no gene match. This CDR3 contains 14 residues. The CDR3 sequence: CASSLSGGSTEAFF. CDR3 DNA: TGTGCCAGCAGTTTGTCAGGGGGCTCAACTGAAGCTTTCTTT.

The gene calls are TRBV5-1 and TRBJ2-1; 7 nucleotides match TRBD1. There are 14 residues in the CDR3. Germline-derived CDR1 and CDR2 are SGHRS and YFSETQ. J lost 9 bases, V lost 3 bases, and 9 bases had no gene match. The CDR3 reads CASSYGQANSEQFF. CDR3 DNA: TGCGCCAGCAGCTACGGACAGGCGAACAGTGAGCAGTTCTTC.

This clonotype was counted only a few times. This CDR3 reads CATTHGTGEFF. The CDR3 region has the DNA TGTGCCACGACCCACGGGACAGGGGAGTTCTTC. The V and J genes are TRBV12-3 or TRBV12-4 and TRBJ2-1, with TRBD1 matching over 10 bases. The CDR3 sequence is 11 residues long. Trimming cost V 10 bases and J 14 bases; bases outside gene matches: 8.

As DNA, the CDR3 is TGTGCCAGCAGTTATTGGACAGGGAGGACTGAAGCTTTCTTT. It yields the protein CASSYWTGRTEAFF. V and J are TRBV6-2 or TRBV6-3 and TRBJ1-1, with 8 bases matching TRBD1. The CDR3 totals 14 residues. Germline lookup yields CDR1 MNHEY and CDR2 SVGEGT. The junction had 5 bases not matched to a gene; V was cut back by 3 bases and J by 5 bases.

In this sample, this clonotype turned up a few times. V is TRBV6-1 and J is TRBJ1-3; the match to TRBD1 covers 7 bases. Germline V gene data show CDR1 as MNHNS and CDR2 as SASEGT. J was trimmed by 7 bases and V by 6 bases; bases with no gene match: 9. The CDR3 has 14 amino acids. As DNA, the CDR3 is TGTGCCAGCAGGAGGACAGGTTTGGGGAACACCATATATTTT. It encodes CASRRTGLGNTIYF.

This clonotype was counted only a few times. V and J are TRBV5-1 and TRBJ2-2, with 7 nucleotides matching TRBD1. V shed 5 bases and J 6 bases; nucleotides not matched to a gene: 4. Germline CDR1 and CDR2: SGHRS and YFSETQ. The CDR3 spans 13 residues. The CDR3 nucleotides are TGCGCCAGCAGATCCGACAGGGCCGGGGAGCTGTTTTTT. Protein: CASRSDRAGELFF.

Here the CDR3 DNA reads TGTGCCAGCAGCCCCCGGGACGGAGGGGTCGGCACCATATATTTT. Its translation: CASSPRDGGVGTIYF. The J gene is TRBJ1-3, the V gene TRBV7-2; tentative D call: TRBD1 (5 bases). There are 15 residues in the CDR3. V was clipped by 5 bases and J by 9 bases, with 20 bases between them. Germline V gene lookup returns CDR1 SGHTA and CDR2 FQGNSA.

The chain combines TRBV12-3 or TRBV12-4 with TRBJ2-5, with TRBD2 identical over 8 bases. The CDR3 runs to 14 residues. With V trimmed by 6 bases and J by 4 bases, 7 bases remained unmatched. CDR3: CASSSGGRGETQYF. As DNA, the CDR3 is TGTGCCAGCAGCTCGGGGGGGCGAGGAGAGACCCAGTACTTC.

This clonotype has just a few counts. The V and J genes are TRBV20-1 and TRBJ2-3; D gene ambiguous. The germline V gene encodes CDR1 DFQATT and CDR2 SNEGSKA (reference sequence). V was cut by 5 bases and J by 5 bases, with 17 bases left in between. CDR3 length: 14 residues. The CDR3 region has the DNA TGCAGTGCTTCCCAGTTCCTCTCGGGAGATACGCAGTATTTT. Protein sequence: CSASQFLSGDTQYF.

V gene TRBV3-1 combines with J gene TRBJ1-6; no firm D call. Trimming took off 3 bases at V and 3 bases at J, with 12 bases between the two ends. The CDR3 length is 16 residues. The germline V gene encodes CDR1 LGHDT and CDR2 YNNKEL (reference sequence). The CDR3 DNA follows: TGTGCCAGCAGCCACCACGGGTCCTTCTATAATTCACCCCTCCACTTT. This translates into CASSHHGSFYNSPLHF. Supplemented by reference TRBV3-1 and TRBJ1-6, the full variable domain reads DTAVSQTPKYLVTQMGNDKSIKCEQNLGHDTMYWYKQDSKKFLKIMFSYNNKELIINETVPNRFSPKSPDKAHLNLHINSLELGDSAVYFCASSHHGSFYNSPLHFGNGTRLTVT.

This sequence joins TRBV20-1 and TRBJ2-5, with D perhaps TRBD1 (6 bases). Trimming shortened V by 3 bases and J by 5 bases, and 22 bases separated the two germline ends. The CDR3 runs to 16 residues. CDR1 is DFQATT and CDR2 is SNEGSKA in the germline V gene (reference sequence). CDR3 nucleotides: TGCAGTGCTAGGGCTACTCAGGACAGACTATTGGAGACCCAGTACTTC. It encodes CSARATQDRLLETQYF.

The table lists this clonotype with a few counts. J is TRBJ1-3 and V is TRBV4-3, with D possibly matching TRBD1 (5 bases). Trimming pared 0 bases from V and 2 bases from J, leaving 14 bases between. The length of the CDR3 is 17 residues. From germline, CDR1 is LGHNA and CDR2 YSLEER. The CDR3 reads CASSQDTAGRAGNTIYF. CDR3 DNA sequence: TGCGCCAGCAGCCAAGATACGGCGGGCAGGGCTGGAAACACCATATATTTT.

This clonotype was observed a handful of times. The chain employs TRBV27 and TRBJ2-4; unclear D gene. This CDR3 region has 15 residues. In germline, CDR1 is MNHEY, CDR2 SMNVEV (reference sequence). V lost 6 bases to trimming and J lost 1 base, with 13 bases between them. CDR3 in amino acids: CASRPDLGAKNIQYF. As DNA, the CDR3 is TGTGCCAGCAGGCCGGATTTGGGGGCCAAAAACATTCAGTACTTC.